This entry concerns a single T cell receptor beta chain. The antigen remains unidentified. Time point meaning: blood 4 weeks post-SBRT, at nephrectomy. Stated treatment: 15 Gy SBRT to primary tumor, nephrectomy 4 weeks later. Blood was sampled at baseline, 2 weeks and 4 weeks after SBRT. This renal cell carcinoma was of the clear cell type. Clones were read by immunoSEQ multiplex PCR, and TCRdb kept only the in-frame ones, dropping some. The data hold 120,000 to 150,000 clones, with around 88% observed a single time. The CDR3 runs 15 residues. From germline, CDR1 is SGHTA and CDR2 FQGNSA. V shed 4 bases and J 3 bases; nucleotides not matched to a gene: 8. The data are from a study of radiation and T cells in renal cell carcinoma. Study-wide findings and caveats: From baseline, blood top tumor clonotypes peaked at 2 weeks post-radiation.

This chain connects TRBV7-2 to TRBJ1-1, with TRBD1 identical over 7 bases. Sample: blood, taken from a patient whose treatment included radiotherapy and nephrectomy. This receptor was taken from a woman between 45 and 65 years old with renal cell carcinoma. CDR3 region: CASSSDRVRYTEAFF. CDR3 DNA: TGTGCCAGCAGCTCAGACAGGGTTCGGTACACTGAAGCTTTCTTT.